This TCR beta chain is drawn from a study of T cells in Graves' hyperthyroidism and ophthalmopathy. Study-wide results and caveats: The authors' 13 V-J model separated ophthalmopathy from stable hyperthyroidism. Most expanded thyroid clonotypes above 0.001 recurred in blood.

Germline assignment: CDR1 SNHLY and CDR2 FYNNEI. This CDR3 has 16 residues. This clonotype has at least ten counts. Its antigen remains unknown. Amplified TCR beta CDR3 regions derived from RNA transcripts. Researchers ran a first-round RT-PCR on the TCR CDR3 using the HTBI primer set. Using its own MiXCR run on the multiplex PCR reads, TCRdb lists one record per CDR3 protein. The sample consists of 400,000 to 500,000 distinct CDR3 sequences, about 15% of them appearing once. Sequencing was performed on blood. The sequence was collected from a man aged 18 to 30 with Graves' ophthalmopathy. This chain connects TRBV2 to TRBJ2-2; 9 positions match TRBD2. The DNA of the CDR3 is TGTGTAAAGGGGGCTAGCGGGACTAGGGACACCGGGGAGCTGTTTTTT. Amino acid sequence: CVKGASGTRDTGELFF.